The following is a T cell receptor beta chain sequence with its context. This specimen comes from a study of cytomegalovirus exposure and HLA in healthy donors. This CDR3 is 16 amino acids long. The V gene's germline CDR1 is SGHAT and CDR2 FQNNGV. The V segment lost 4 bases and the J segment 1 base; nucleotides outside the gene matches: 7. TCRdb keeps only in-frame clones here, not all; method: immunoSEQ multiplex PCR. The table shows about 78,000 clones, with 96% occurring only once. The sequence came from a man between 18 and 29 years old in good health and CMV-seropositive. The V call is TRBV11-2, the J call TRBJ2-1, with TRBD1 matching 7 bases. What was sequenced was PBMCs. CDR3 sequence (DNA): TGTGCCAGCAGCTCATACAGGGGACAGTCCTACAATGAGCAGTTCTTC. Its protein product is CASSSYRGQSYNEQFF.